This T cell receptor beta chain was identified in a study of blood T cell repertoires in COVID-19. This table comes from immunoSEQ multiplex PCR, and its TCRdb copy is limited to in-frame clones, with some not included. Of approximately 39,000 clones listed, about 94% are singletons. Deletions cut 0 bases from V and 4 bases from J, with 15 bases between. The CDR3 has 16 amino acids. The germline V gene has CDR1 SGHRS and CDR2 YFSETQ. The specimen sequenced was peripheral blood. This chain links TRBV5-1 with TRBJ2-3; D ambiguous. The TCR originated in a human donor with active COVID-19. The donor label of this sample is uncertain. The CDR3 here is CASSLEPDVGADTQYF. DNA for the CDR3: TGCGCCAGCAGCTTGGAACCGGATGTGGGCGCAGATACGCAGTATTTT.